Sequencing of this TCR beta chain was carried out in a study of post-analysis software for immune sequencing data. The germline V gene encodes CDR1 MNHNS and CDR2 SASEGT. The CDR3 spans 14 residues. The J segment lost 6 bases and the V segment lost 6 bases, leaving 8 bases of the junction unmatched. Notes on this clonotype: What it binds is unknown.

General study results and limits: When patients were compared with controls, roughly five TRBV segments were more frequent, TRBV5-6, TRBV5-1 and TRBV20-1 among them.

Each TCR beta cDNA library carried unique molecular identifiers. TCRdb reanalysed the PCR reads using MiXCR and keeps one entry per CDR3 protein. This table holds 750,000 to 900,000 distinct CDR3 sequences, more than 45% found once. The rearrangement joins TRBV6-1 to TRBJ2-1; 7 bases are a match to TRBD2. Sequencing was carried out using blood. This receptor was identified in a girl aged 5-17 years with multiple sclerosis. The CDR3 reads CASSKSGMRNEQFF. The DNA for the CDR3 is TGTGCCAGCAGCAAAAGCGGGATGCGCAATGAGCAGTTCTTC.